This TCR beta chain was retrieved from a study of spatial heterogeneity in lung cancer. Overall study results and limits: Expanded intratumoral alpha and beta TCR counts tracked tumor mutation counts. Alpha chain coverage of tumor T cells was estimated at about 6.3%, and beta chain coverage at about 13%. Ubiquitous and regional expanded TCR counts mirrored ubiquitous and regional nonsynonymous mutation counts, respectively.

Note on this clonotype: What it binds is unknown. This may be a read error, as it is one base from a much larger clone. Likely a read error: the CDR3 ends without its conserved phenylalanine or tryptophan.

Time point noted: sample taken at primary tumor resection. Whole RNA, which was extracted from tumor, nontumor lung tissue or frozen PBMC, was sequenced without any cell sorting. Every TCR cDNA molecule bore a unique molecular identifier. TCRdb ran MiXCR on the 5' RACE reads and lists one entry per CDR3 protein. The sample lists around 18,000 distinct CDR3 sequences; 5% to 7% were seen once. Unmatched junction bases numbered 6, after V lost 3 bases and J lost 4 bases. Looked up from germline, CDR1 is SQVTM and CDR2 is ANQGSEA. The CDR3 is 14 residues long. The sequence was obtained from a female donor with early-stage non-small cell lung cancer. The V and J genes are TRBV29-1 and TRBJ2-1; 7 bases line up with TRBD2. Sequenced material: lung tumor tissue, taken at surgery. The CDR3 nucleotides read TGCAGCGTTGACCCTAGCGGAGATTACAATGAGCAGTTCTTA. The encoded protein is CSVDPSGDYNEQFL.